These 21 T cell receptor beta chains were all obtained from the same sample, sequenced in a study of blood T cell repertoires in COVID-19. Here immunoSEQ multiplex PCR was the method, and the copy in TCRdb shows in-frame clones only, minus some. The sample records around 400,000 clones, roughly four fifths being singletons. What was sequenced was PBMCs or T cells enriched from blood (not recorded which). These receptors originate from a woman aged 45-60 years who had recovered from COVID-19.

This chain uses TRBV6-5 with TRBJ2-7; 8 positions agree with TRBD1. After removal of 0 bases from V and 6 bases from J, the junction contained 1 base not matched to a gene. The CDR3 has 13 amino acids. Germline CDR1 MNHEY, CDR2 SVGAGI. The CDR3 spells CASSYSTGVEQYF. The CDR3 coding sequence is TGTGCCAGCAGTTACTCGACAGGGGTCGAGCAGTACTTC.

V and J are TRBV7-2 and TRBJ2-1; 9 bases align to TRBD2. Germline V CDR1 and CDR2: SGHTA, FQGNSA. This CDR3 is 19 amino acids long. V shed 5 bases, J shed 5 bases, and the junction held 19 bases outside the gene matches. The DNA for the CDR3 is TGTGCCAGCAGCCAGGAGGGACGGCCGAGCGGGGGGCCCCACAATGAGCAGTTCTTC. Translation gives CASSQEGRPSGGPHNEQFF. The entire variable domain, with the rest obtained from reference TRBV7-2 and TRBJ2-1, is as follows: GAGVSQSPSNKVTEKGKDVELRCDPISGHTALYWYRQSLGQGLEFLIYFQGNSAPDKSGLPSDRFSAERTGGSVSTLTIQRTQQEDSAVYLCASSQEGRPSGGPHNEQFFGPGTRLTVL.

As DNA, the CDR3 is TGTGCCAGCAGCCAAGGCAGGACAAGCTCCTACGAGCAGTACTTC. Translated: CASSQGRTSSYEQYF. The chain links TRBV2 to TRBJ2-7; tentatively, D is TRBD1 (5 bases). Per the germline V gene, CDR1 is SNHLY and CDR2 is FYNNEI. The V end lost 6 bases, the J end lost 0 bases, and 15 bases lay between the germline ends. The CDR3 has 15 amino acids.

The CDR3 protein is CASSVLAGGRTDTQYF. For the CDR3, the DNA is TGTGCCAGTAGCGTCTTAGCGGGAGGGCGCACAGATACGCAGTATTTT. V gene TRBV19 combines with J gene TRBJ2-3, with 11 bases identical to TRBD2. Germline-derived CDR1 and CDR2 are LNHDA and SQIVND (reference sequence). V gave up 6 bases and J gave up 1 base; unmatched junction bases: 6. The CDR3 is 16 amino acids.

The V call is TRBV4-3, the J call TRBJ1-2; D not certain. Germline CDR1 LGHNA, CDR2 YSLEER. With 1 base removed from V and 4 bases from J, the gap between germline ends came to 13 bases. The CDR3 runs 15 residues. The CDR3 region is CASSQVATQSYGYTF. CDR3 bases: TGCGCCAGCAGCCAAGTTGCGACACAGAGCTATGGCTACACCTTC.

V gene TRBV7-2 combines with J gene TRBJ2-7; 9 bases map to TRBD1. After removal of 7 bases from V and 7 bases from J, the junction contained 11 bases not matched to a gene. The CDR3 covers 14 residues. Germline CDR1 and CDR2: SGHTA and FQGNSA. The CDR3 nucleotides read TGTGCCAGCATATCTTTACAGGGGGCAAGGGAGCAGTACTTC. It codes for CASISLQGAREQYF.

The rearrangement joins TRBV4-3 to TRBJ1-1; 7 nucleotides align to TRBD1. The junction had 5 bases not matched to a gene; V was cut back by 3 bases and J by 1 base. Looked up from germline, CDR1 is LGHNA and CDR2 is YSLEER. CDR3 length equals 15 residues. Here the CDR3 reads CASSQHNRGNTEAFF. The CDR3 DNA sequence: TGCGCCAGCAGCCAGCATAACAGGGGGAACACTGAAGCTTTCTTT.

This chain connects TRBV5-1 to TRBJ1-1; perhaps TRBD1 as D (6 bases). CDR1 is SGHRS and CDR2 is YFSETQ in the germline V gene. Between the trimmed V and J ends, which lost 0 bases and 7 bases, there was a span of 13 bases. The length of the CDR3 is 14 residues. CDR3 sequence (DNA): TGCGCCAGCAGCTTGGACCCGGGGGGCGGTGAAGCTTTCTTT. This encodes CASSLDPGGGEAFF.

This clone was counted once. This CDR3 is also generated by other DNA sequences in the sample. V usage is TRBV18 and J usage is TRBJ2-1; 9 nucleotides line up with TRBD2. Germline-derived CDR1 and CDR2 are KGHSH and LQKENI. The CDR3 runs to 15 residues. Germline trimming cut 3 bases from V and 4 bases from J; bases unmatched to any gene: 4. The CDR3 is CASSPAGGPYNEQFF. The CDR3 DNA is TGTGCCAGCTCACCCGCGGGAGGGCCGTACAATGAGCAGTTCTTC.

V is TRBV20-1 and J is TRBJ1-1, with D possibly being TRBD1 (5 bases). The CDR3 is made up of 11 amino acids. Germline loops: CDR1 DFQATT, CDR2 SNEGSKA (reference sequence). V gave up 2 bases and J gave up 7 bases, with 8 bases separating them. CDR3 region: CSARSGIEAFF. DNA for the CDR3: TGCAGTGCTAGATCAGGGATTGAAGCTTTCTTT.

The chain recombines TRBV7-9 with TRBJ2-7; no clear D gene. Trimming took off 2 bases at V and 3 bases at J, with 8 bases between the two ends. The CDR3 has 13 amino acids. Germline V gene lookup returns CDR1 SEHNR and CDR2 FQNEAQ (reference sequence). The CDR3 loop reads CASSLPPNYEQYF. The CDR3 DNA reads TGTGCCAGCAGCTTACCCCCTAACTACGAGCAGTACTTC.

The chain recombines TRBV6-5 with TRBJ1-5; D may be TRBD1 (5 bases). Per the germline V gene, CDR1 is MNHEY and CDR2 is SVGAGI. The CDR3 covers 14 residues. Between the trimmed V and J ends, which lost 6 bases and 0 bases, there was a span of 9 bases. The CDR3, as DNA: TGTGCCAGCAGGAAGGACAATAGCAATCAGCCCCAGCATTTT. Translated, it gives CASRKDNSNQPQHF.

Details on this clone: The same CDR3 arises from other DNA sequences in this sample as well. The chain uses TRBV3-1 (or the pseudogene TRBV3-2) and TRBJ1-2; perhaps TRBD1 as D (5 bases). The V gene's germline CDR1 is LGHDT and CDR2 YNNKEL (reference sequence). Deletions cut 1 base from V and 5 bases from J, with 8 bases between. The CDR3 loop spans 13 amino acids. CDR3 bases: TGTGCCAGCAGCCAAGGTACAGGTTATGGCTACACCTTC. Translated: CASSQGTGYGYTF.

The CDR3 loop is CASSYQSGGTDTQYF. CDR3 sequence (DNA): TGTGCCAGCAGTTACCAATCGGGGGGAACAGATACGCAGTATTTT. This chain uses TRBV6-6 with TRBJ2-3; 7 nucleotides agree with TRBD2. CDR3 length: 15 residues. V was clipped by 2 bases and J by 3 bases; unmatched bases: 5. Germline CDR1 is MNHNY and CDR2 is SVGAGI (reference sequence).

V and J are TRBV5-4 and TRBJ1-2; TRBD1 matches 9 bases. This CDR3 contains 16 residues. CDR1 is SGHNT, CDR2 YYREEE, per germline (reference sequence). With 4 bases clipped from V and 0 bases from J, the junction kept 7 bases outside the gene matches. CDR3 coding DNA: TGTGCCAGCAGCAGAAACAGGGGGCTCGCTAACTATGGCTACACCTTC. Protein sequence: CASSRNRGLANYGYTF.

The V gene is TRBV11-3, the J gene TRBJ2-1; 11 bases match TRBD2. Germline V CDR1 and CDR2: SGHNT, YENEEA. This CDR3 comprises 15 residues. The V gene end was trimmed by 5 bases and the J gene end by 4 bases; junction bases not matched to a gene: 4. The CDR3 DNA follows: TGTGCCAGCAGCCCGACTAGCGGGGCATACAATGAGCAGTTCTTC. Translating it yields CASSPTSGAYNEQFF.

The V and J genes are TRBV4-1 and TRBJ2-4; tentatively, D is TRBD2 (6 bases). CDR3 size: 15 residues. Germline V lookup: CDR1 MGHRA, CDR2 YSYEKL. Trimming stripped 0 bases from V and 6 bases from J, with 12 bases between. CDR3 in DNA: TGCGCCAGCAGCCAAGATCGGCGGGACCTAAACATTCAGTACTTC. Its protein is CASSQDRRDLNIQYF.

The V and J genes are TRBV27 and TRBJ1-2; a possible D gene is TRBD1 (6 bases). This CDR3 is built from 13 residues. V lost 10 bases and J 0 bases, leaving 12 bases between the germline ends. The germline V gene encodes CDR1 MNHEY and CDR2 SMNVEV (reference sequence). In nucleotides, the CDR3 is TGTGCCACCGCAGGACAGCCTAACTATGGCTACACCTTC. Its translation is CATAGQPNYGYTF.

The chain has TRBV29-1 and TRBJ2-7, with D unresolved. Looked up from germline, CDR1 is SQVTM and CDR2 is ANQGSEA. CDR3 length: 11 amino acids. Trimming took 7 bases from V and 2 from J, leaving 9 bases between them. In nucleotides, the CDR3 is TGCAGCGCAACATACACCTACGAGCAGTACTTC. Protein sequence: CSATYTYEQYF.

The chain recombines TRBV7-9 with TRBJ2-3; tentative D call: TRBD2 (5 bases). The CDR3 has 17 residues. Germline lookup yields CDR1 SEHNR and CDR2 FQNEAQ (reference sequence). The ends were cut back, 5 bases at V and 0 bases at J, with 18 bases in the middle. In nucleotides, the CDR3 is TGTGCCAGCAGCCCAACCGACTACAGTACTAGCACAGATACGCAGTATTTT. Translated, it gives CASSPTDYSTSTDTQYF.

This rearrangement joins TRBV27 to TRBJ1-6; D unclear. V lost 2 bases, J lost 13 bases, and 12 bases lay in between. The CDR3 runs to 13 residues. CDR1 is MNHEY, CDR2 SMNVEV, per germline (reference sequence). The CDR3 bases are TGTGCCAGCAGTTTAGGGCCGCTTTTGCCCCTCCACTTT. It codes for CASSLGPLLPLHF.